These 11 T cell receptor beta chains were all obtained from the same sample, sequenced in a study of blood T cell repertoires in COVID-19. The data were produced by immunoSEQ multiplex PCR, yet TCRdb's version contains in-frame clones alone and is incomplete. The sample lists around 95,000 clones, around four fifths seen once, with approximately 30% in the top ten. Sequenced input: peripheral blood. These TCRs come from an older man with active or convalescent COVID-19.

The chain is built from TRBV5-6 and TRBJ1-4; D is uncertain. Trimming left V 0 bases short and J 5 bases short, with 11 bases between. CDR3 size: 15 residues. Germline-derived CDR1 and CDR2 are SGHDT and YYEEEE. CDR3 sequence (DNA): TGTGCCAGCAGCTTGGCTCTGGGGAGCAATGAAAAACTGTTTTTT. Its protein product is CASSLALGSNEKLFF. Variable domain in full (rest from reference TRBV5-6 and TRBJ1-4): DAGVTQSPTHLIKTRGQQVTLRCSPKSGHDTVSWYQQALGQGPQFIFQYYEEEERQRGNFPDRFSGHQFPNYSSELNVNALLLGDSALYLCASSLALGSNEKLFFGSGTQLSVL.

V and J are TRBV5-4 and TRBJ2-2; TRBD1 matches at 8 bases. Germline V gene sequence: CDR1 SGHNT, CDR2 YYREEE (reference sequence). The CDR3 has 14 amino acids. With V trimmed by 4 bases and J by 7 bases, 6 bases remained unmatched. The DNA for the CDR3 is TGTGCCAGCAGCGGTGGACAGGGATTCGGGGAGCTGTTTTTT. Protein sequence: CASSGGQGFGELFF.

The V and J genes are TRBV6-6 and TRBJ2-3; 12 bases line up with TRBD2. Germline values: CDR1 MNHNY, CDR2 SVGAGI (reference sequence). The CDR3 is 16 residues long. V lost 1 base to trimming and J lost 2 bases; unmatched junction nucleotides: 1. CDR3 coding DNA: TGTGCCAGCAGTTACTGGACTAGCGGGAACACAGATACGCAGTATTTT. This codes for CASSYWTSGNTDTQYF.

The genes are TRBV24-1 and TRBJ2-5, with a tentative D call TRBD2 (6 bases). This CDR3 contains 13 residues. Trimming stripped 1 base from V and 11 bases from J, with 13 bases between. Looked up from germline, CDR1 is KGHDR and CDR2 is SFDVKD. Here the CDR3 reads CATSDLTRDWQYF. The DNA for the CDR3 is TGTGCCACCAGTGATTTAACGCGGGACTGGCAGTACTTC.

CDR3 sequence: CASLGPGDSPLHF. The CDR3 coding sequence is TGTGCCAGCCTAGGACCCGGGGATTCACCCCTCCACTTT. This rearrangement joins TRBV5-5 to TRBJ1-6; D not resolved. The V end lost 7 bases, the J end lost 8 bases, and 13 bases lay between the germline ends. This CDR3 has 13 residues. Germline V lookup: CDR1 SGHKS, CDR2 YYEKEE (reference sequence). Using reference TRBV5-5 and TRBJ1-6 for the parts outside the CDR3, the full variable domain is DAGVTQSPTHLIKTRGQQVTLRCSPISGHKSVSWYQQVLGQGPQFIFQYYEKEERGRGNFPDRFSARQFPNYSSELNVNALLLGDSALYLCASLGPGDSPLHFGNGTRLTVT.

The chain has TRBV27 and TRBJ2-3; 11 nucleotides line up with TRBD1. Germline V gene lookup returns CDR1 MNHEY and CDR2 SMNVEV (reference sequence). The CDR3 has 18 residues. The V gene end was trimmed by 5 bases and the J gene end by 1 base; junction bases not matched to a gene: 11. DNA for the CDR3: TGTGCCAGCAGTCCCCGGTGGCCGGGACAGGGGGGCACAGATACGCAGTATTTT. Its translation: CASSPRWPGQGGTDTQYF.

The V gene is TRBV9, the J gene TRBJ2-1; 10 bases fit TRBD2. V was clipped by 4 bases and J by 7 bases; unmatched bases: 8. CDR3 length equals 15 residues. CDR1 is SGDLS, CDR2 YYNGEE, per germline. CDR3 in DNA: TGTGCCAGCAGCCCCCCTTATAGCGGGAGGAATGAGCAGTTCTTC. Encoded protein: CASSPPYSGRNEQFF.

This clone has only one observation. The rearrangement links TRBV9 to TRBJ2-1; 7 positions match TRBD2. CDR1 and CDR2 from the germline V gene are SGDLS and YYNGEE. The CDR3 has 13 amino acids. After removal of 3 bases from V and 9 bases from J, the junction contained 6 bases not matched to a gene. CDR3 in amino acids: CASSAVQRGEQFF. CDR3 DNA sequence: TGTGCCAGCAGCGCCGTCCAGCGGGGTGAGCAGTTCTTC.

CDR3 loop: CASSTSGGRNYGYTF. In nucleotides, the CDR3 is TGTGCCAGTAGTACCTCAGGGGGTCGGAACTATGGCTACACCTTC. The chain recombines TRBV19 with TRBJ1-2; 7 bases align to TRBD1. Trimming at V came to 4 bases and at J to 2 bases, leaving 7 bases not matched to a gene. The V gene's germline CDR1 is LNHDA and CDR2 SQIVND (reference sequence). The CDR3 loop spans 15 amino acids.

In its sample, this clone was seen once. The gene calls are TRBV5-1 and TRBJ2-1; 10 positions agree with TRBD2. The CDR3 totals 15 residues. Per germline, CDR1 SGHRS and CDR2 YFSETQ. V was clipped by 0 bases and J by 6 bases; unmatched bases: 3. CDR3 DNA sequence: TGCGCCAGCAGCTTGGGGTCTAGCGGGGGCAATGAGCAGTTCTTC. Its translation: CASSLGSSGGNEQFF.

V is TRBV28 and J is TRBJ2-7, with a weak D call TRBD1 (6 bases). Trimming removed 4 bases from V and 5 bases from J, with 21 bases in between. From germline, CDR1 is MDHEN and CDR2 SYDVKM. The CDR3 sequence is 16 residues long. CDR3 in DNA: TGTGCCAGCAGTTGGGAGTTTGGGACAATTGACCACGAGCAGTACTTC. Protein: CASSWEFGTIDHEQYF.